The rows below give T cell receptor beta chains drawn from one sample of a study of T cell changes during pregnancy in multiple sclerosis. The data were produced by immunoSEQ multiplex PCR, yet TCRdb's version contains in-frame clones alone and is incomplete. The table has tens of thousands of clones, approximately 92% seen once; the top ten hold 2.5% to 3%. The sample in question was peripheral blood, obtained in the second trimester of pregnancy. The receptors derive from a female donor in good health, enrolled as a control in a pregnancy study. Both conserved end residues are part of each CDR3. The order of the fields is J gene, D gene, V gene, clone size, CDR3 DNA, CDR3 protein. A D gene is named only where the DNA matches it firmly. Not every row has a clone size; where given, it reads once, few, many or a size class.

>TRBJ1-2|TRBD1|TRBV15|-
TGTGCCACCAGCCGGACAGGGAGTGGCTACACCTTC
CATSRTGSGYTF
>TRBJ2-7|TRBD2|TRBV10-3|-
TGTGCCATCAGTGATAGCGGGGGGATCTACGAGCAGTACTTC
CAISDSGGIYEQYF
>TRBJ2-3|TRBD2|TRBV5-1|-
TGCGCCAGCAGCTTGGCGGGGACTAGCGTTAGCACAGATACGCAGTATTTT
CASSLAGTSVSTDTQYF
>TRBJ2-3|-|TRBV15|-
TGTGCCACCAGCAGAGATCTAGTGGTGATCACAGATACGCAGTATTTT
CATSRDLVVITDTQYF
>TRBJ2-7|TRBD2|TRBV9|-
TGTGCCAGCAGCGTAGCGGGGGGGAGCTCCTACGAGCAGTACTTC
CASSVAGGSSYEQYF
>TRBJ1-6|TRBD1|TRBV6-6|-
TGTGCCAGCAGCTCAAGAAACAGGGGGCTCCACTTT
CASSSRNRGLHF
>TRBJ1-1|-|TRBV5-4|once
TGTGCCAGCAGCTTCTTGAGCATGAACACTGAAGCTTTCTTT
CASSFLSMNTEAFF
>TRBJ2-1|TRBD2|TRBV7-3|-
TGTGCCAGCAGCTTAACCGGGACTAGGGATGAGCAGTTCTTC
CASSLTGTRDEQFF
>TRBJ2-3|-|TRBV10-1|-
TGCGCCAGCCCAACTAGTGGAAGCACAGATACGCAGTATTTT
CASPTSGSTDTQYF
>TRBJ2-5|TRBD2|TRBV6-5|-
TGTGCCAGCAGTAACCCCTTTTCTAGCGGAGAGACCCAGTACTTC
CASSNPFSSGETQYF
>TRBJ1-2|-|TRBV18|-
TGTGCCAGCTCACTCGAGGCCGAACGTGGCTACACCTTC
CASSLEAERGYTF
>TRBJ2-7|-|TRBV2|-
TGTGCCAGCCTTGGGACAACATCCTACGAGCAGTACTTC
CASLGTTSYEQYF
>TRBJ2-3|TRBD2|TRBV5-1|-
TGCGCCAGCAGTTTAATGGTACTACTAGCGGGGGGAACAGATACGCAGTATTTT
CASSLMVLLAGGTDTQYF
>TRBJ1-5|TRBD1|TRBV11-3|-
TGTGCCAGCACCGGTCCGGGGACAGAGTATCAGCCCCAGCATTTT
CASTGPGTEYQPQHF
>TRBJ2-2|TRBD2|TRBV28|-
TGTGCCAGCAGTTTGAGACTAGCGGGAGGTCCCTCCACCGGGGAGCTGTTTTTT
CASSLRLAGGPSTGELFF
>TRBJ1-2|TRBD1|TRBV10-3|-
TGTGCCATCAGACCCACAGGGGGCGACTATGGCTACACCTTC
CAIRPTGGDYGYTF
>TRBJ1-2|-|TRBV7-9|-
TGTGCCAGCAGCTTAGCGCTCGGGGTCTTAGGCAAAACTAACTATGGCTACACCTTC
CASSLALGVLGKTNYGYTF
>TRBJ2-7|-|TRBV29-1|-
TGCAGCGTTGTGTTCGGTAGCCGCGGCGAGCAGTACTTC
CSVVFGSRGEQYF
>TRBJ2-1|-|TRBV1|-
TGCACCAGCAGCCAAGAGGGGGTACTAGCGGGAGTCCCCTACAATGAGCAGTTCTTC
CTSSQEGVLAGVPYNEQFF
>TRBJ2-5|TRBD2|TRBV7-9|few
TGTGCCAGCAGCTCCCAAAAGCGGGGGTTACAAGAGACCCAGTACTTC
CASSSQKRGLQETQYF
>TRBJ1-2|-|TRBV29-1|-
TGCAGCGTTGCGGTAGATTATAACTATGGCTACACCTTC
CSVAVDYNYGYTF
>TRBJ2-7|TRBD2|TRBV6-4|once
TGTGCCAGCAGTGTTGTAGCGGGGGGGTTCAAGCAGTACTTC
CASSVVAGGFKQYF
>TRBJ2-3|TRBD1|TRBV4-2|-
TGTGCCAGCAGTCCTCGGGACAGGGCTACAGATACGCAGTATTTT
CASSPRDRATDTQYF
>TRBJ1-6|TRBD1|TRBV5-1|-
TGCGCCAGCAGCCGGGGACAGAGCTCCTATAATTCACCCCTCCACTTT
CASSRGQSSYNSPLHF
>TRBJ2-1|TRBD2|TRBV11-3|-
TGTGCCAGCAGCGCTAAATTGGGACTAGCGGGGTTCAATGAGCAGTTCTTC
CASSAKLGLAGFNEQFF
>TRBJ2-7|TRBD1|TRBV28|few
TGTGCCAGCAGTTTTCCGGACAGGGATGAGCAGTACTTC
CASSFPDRDEQYF
>TRBJ2-7|TRBD2|TRBV6-1|-
TGTGCCAGCAGTGAAGGCTGGGCTAGCGGCTACGAGCAGTACTTC
CASSEGWASGYEQYF
>TRBJ2-1|TRBD2|TRBV28|-
TGTGCCAGCAGGACTAGCGGATCCTACAATGAGCAGTTCTTC
CASRTSGSYNEQFF
>TRBJ1-1|-|TRBV10-3|once
TGTGCCATCAGAGGTGGACAGATGAACACTGAAGCTTTCTTT
CAIRGGQMNTEAFF
>TRBJ1-2|-|TRBV7-3|-
TGTGCCAGCAGCCCCGTTGGGGGGGTTCATGGCTACACCTTC
CASSPVGGVHGYTF